This is a list of T cell receptor beta chains from one sample in a study of cytomegalovirus exposure and HLA in healthy donors. Method: immunoSEQ multiplex PCR; TCRdb's copy keeps in-frame clones and lacks some. The sample contains roughly 130,000 clones, 83% of which appear only once. Sequences were obtained from PBMCs. These receptor sequences come from a girl aged 2 to 10 in good health and CMV-seronegative. Each CDR3 is given with its conserved first and last residue. Each record gives: V gene, D gene, clone size, J gene, CDR3 length, CDR3 protein, CDR3 DNA. The D gene is left open where the match is weak. The size of a clone is reported for some rows only, either as once, few or many, or as a class for expanded clones.

V gene: TRBV4-1
D gene: NA
clone size: NA
J gene: TRBJ1-2
CDR3 length: 15
CDR3 protein: CASSPRGTGSYGYTF
CDR3 DNA: TGCGCCAGCAGCCCGCGTGGAACAGGATCATATGGCTACACCTTC

V gene: TRBV4-1
D gene: NA
clone size: NA
J gene: TRBJ1-2
CDR3 length: 14
CDR3 protein: CASSQSPVDYGYTF
CDR3 DNA: TGCGCCAGCAGCCAATCGCCAGTGGACTATGGCTACACCTTC

V gene: TRBV28
D gene: TRBD1
clone size: NA
J gene: TRBJ2-3
CDR3 length: 16
CDR3 protein: CASSLPGQGSLGTQYF
CDR3 DNA: TGTGCCAGCAGCCTTCCCGGACAGGGGAGCCTAGGTACGCAGTATTTT

V gene: TRBV19
D gene: TRBD1
clone size: NA
J gene: TRBJ1-5
CDR3 length: 16
CDR3 protein: CASSWTSGTGDQPQHF
CDR3 DNA: TGTGCCAGTAGTTGGACCTCGGGGACAGGGGATCAGCCCCAGCATTTT

V gene: TRBV7-2
D gene: TRBD2
clone size: NA
J gene: TRBJ2-7
CDR3 length: 16
CDR3 protein: CASSLVGRGGTYEQYF
CDR3 DNA: TGTGCCAGCAGCTTAGTCGGGAGGGGTGGGACCTACGAGCAGTACTTC

V gene: TRBV11-2
D gene: NA
clone size: NA
J gene: TRBJ1-5
CDR3 length: 14
CDR3 protein: CASSFRGNNQPQHF
CDR3 DNA: TGTGCCAGCAGCTTCCGGGGGAACAATCAGCCCCAGCATTTT

V gene: TRBV5-4
D gene: NA
clone size: NA
J gene: TRBJ1-6
CDR3 length: 16
CDR3 protein: CASSLGQGRYNSPLHF
CDR3 DNA: TGTGCCAGCAGCTTGGGGCAGGGCAGGTATAATTCACCCCTCCACTTT

V gene: TRBV18
D gene: NA
clone size: few
J gene: TRBJ2-3
CDR3 length: 14
CDR3 protein: CASSRAGHTDTQYF
CDR3 DNA: TGTGCCAGCTCACGGGCGGGGCATACAGATACGCAGTATTTT

V gene: TRBV27
D gene: NA
clone size: NA
J gene: TRBJ2-7
CDR3 length: 15
CDR3 protein: CASSSRDTRSYEQYF
CDR3 DNA: TGTGCCAGCAGTTCCCGGGACACTCGCTCCTACGAGCAGTACTTC

V gene: TRBV6-5
D gene: NA
clone size: NA
J gene: TRBJ1-2
CDR3 length: 11
CDR3 protein: CASRGNYGYTF
CDR3 DNA: TGTGCCAGCCGGGGGAACTATGGCTACACCTTC

V gene: TRBV2
D gene: TRBD1
clone size: NA
J gene: TRBJ1-2
CDR3 length: 15
CDR3 protein: CASSDNRGQGDGYTF
CDR3 DNA: TGTGCCAGCAGTGATAACAGGGGGCAGGGCGATGGCTACACCTTC

V gene: TRBV20-1
D gene: NA
clone size: NA
J gene: TRBJ2-7
CDR3 length: 11
CDR3 protein: CSASQMAEQYF
CDR3 DNA: TGCAGTGCTAGCCAAATGGCCGAGCAGTACTTC

V gene: TRBV28
D gene: TRBD1
clone size: NA
J gene: TRBJ2-6
CDR3 length: 16
CDR3 protein: CASSLPTGVGANVLTF
CDR3 DNA: TGTGCCAGCAGTTTACCTACAGGGGTCGGGGCCAACGTCCTGACTTTC

V gene: TRBV15
D gene: NA
clone size: NA
J gene: TRBJ1-4
CDR3 length: 15
CDR3 protein: CATSTARPGFEKLFF
CDR3 DNA: TGTGCCACCAGCACCGCTCGACCCGGGTTTGAAAAACTGTTTTTT

V gene: TRBV11-2
D gene: NA
clone size: NA
J gene: TRBJ1-1
CDR3 length: 17
CDR3 protein: CASSSILAGRSDTEAFF
CDR3 DNA: TGTGCCAGCAGCTCGATCTTGGCAGGGAGGTCGGACACTGAAGCTTTCTTT

V gene: TRBV7-6
D gene: NA
clone size: NA
J gene: TRBJ1-1
CDR3 length: 21
CDR3 protein: CASSSLIRIKFRGVVNTEAFF
CDR3 DNA: TGTGCCAGCAGCTCCTTGATCAGAATCAAATTCAGGGGAGTTGTGAACACTGAAGCTTTCTTT

V gene: TRBV28
D gene: NA
clone size: NA
J gene: TRBJ2-7
CDR3 length: 13
CDR3 protein: CASSFVGSYEQYF
CDR3 DNA: TGTGCCAGCAGTTTTGTTGGCAGCTACGAGCAGTACTTC

V gene: TRBV21-1
D gene: NA
clone size: NA
J gene: TRBJ1-2
CDR3 length: 14
CDR3 protein: CASSKLPVSYGYTF
CDR3 DNA: TGTGCCAGCAGCAAACTACCGGTGAGCTATGGCTACACCTTC

V gene: TRBV4-1
D gene: TRBD2
clone size: NA
J gene: TRBJ2-7
CDR3 length: 13
CDR3 protein: CASSQWLADEQYF
CDR3 DNA: TGCGCCAGCAGCCAATGGCTAGCGGACGAGCAGTACTTC

V gene: TRBV25-1
D gene: TRBD2
clone size: NA
J gene: TRBJ2-3
CDR3 length: 16
CDR3 protein: CASTGRAGGPPDTQYF
CDR3 DNA: TGTGCCAGCACCGGAAGGGCGGGGGGGCCGCCAGATACGCAGTATTTT

V gene: TRBV30
D gene: NA
clone size: NA
J gene: TRBJ1-1
CDR3 length: 13
CDR3 protein: CAWTRGVNTGAFF
CDR3 DNA: TGTGCCTGGACGCGGGGCGTGAACACTGGAGCTTTCTTT

V gene: TRBV6-6
D gene: TRBD1
clone size: NA
J gene: TRBJ2-7
CDR3 length: 14
CDR3 protein: CASSQDRGPYEQYF
CDR3 DNA: TGTGCCAGCAGTCAGGACAGGGGGCCCTACGAGCAGTACTTC

V gene: TRBV2
D gene: TRBD1
clone size: NA
J gene: TRBJ2-7
CDR3 length: 13
CDR3 protein: CASRENRGYEQYF
CDR3 DNA: TGTGCCAGCCGAGAGAACAGGGGCTACGAGCAGTACTTC

V gene: TRBV7-9
D gene: TRBD1
clone size: NA
J gene: TRBJ2-7
CDR3 length: 13
CDR3 protein: CASSSGQNFEQYF
CDR3 DNA: TGTGCCAGCAGCTCGGGACAGAACTTCGAGCAGTACTTC

V gene: TRBV27
D gene: TRBD2
clone size: NA
J gene: TRBJ2-7
CDR3 length: 15
CDR3 protein: CASSSAEAGEYEQYF
CDR3 DNA: TGTGCCAGCAGTTCCGCAGAGGCGGGAGAGTACGAGCAGTACTTC

V gene: TRBV5-1
D gene: TRBD2
clone size: once
J gene: TRBJ2-7
CDR3 length: 14
CDR3 protein: CASKASGTSYEQYF
CDR3 DNA: TGCGCCAGCAAGGCTAGCGGGACCTCCTACGAGCAGTACTTC

V gene: TRBV6-1
D gene: NA
clone size: once
J gene: TRBJ2-7
CDR3 length: 14
CDR3 protein: CASSGVDSYYEQYF
CDR3 DNA: TGTGCCAGCAGCGGAGTGGACAGTTACTACGAGCAGTACTTC

V gene: TRBV12-5
D gene: TRBD2
clone size: NA
J gene: TRBJ2-1
CDR3 length: 22
CDR3 protein: CASGLVPGLAGGPPSSYNEQFF
CDR3 DNA: TGTGCTAGTGGCTTGGTTCCGGGACTAGCGGGAGGGCCGCCGAGCTCCTACAATGAGCAGTTCTTC

V gene: TRBV18
D gene: TRBD2
clone size: NA
J gene: TRBJ2-1
CDR3 length: 14
CDR3 protein: CASLTSGGANEQFF
CDR3 DNA: TGTGCCAGCCTGACTAGCGGGGGGGCAAATGAGCAGTTCTTC

V gene: TRBV11-3
D gene: NA
clone size: NA
J gene: TRBJ2-3
CDR3 length: 14
CDR3 protein: CASSLGASTDTQYF
CDR3 DNA: TGTGCCAGCAGTTTAGGGGCAAGCACAGATACGCAGTATTTT

V gene: TRBV11-2
D gene: TRBD2
clone size: NA
J gene: TRBJ2-3
CDR3 length: 16
CDR3 protein: CASSLAGLGFADTQYF
CDR3 DNA: TGTGCCAGCAGCTTAGCCGGACTAGGATTCGCAGATACGCAGTATTTT

V gene: TRBV19
D gene: TRBD1
clone size: NA
J gene: TRBJ2-3
CDR3 length: 16
CDR3 protein: CASRNDRGRLTDTQYF
CDR3 DNA: TGTGCCAGTAGGAATGACAGGGGGCGGCTCACAGATACGCAGTATTTT